These 4 T cell receptor beta chains originate from one sample sequenced in a study of shared clonotypes between healthy human individuals (dated by TCRdb to 2020 to 2022). The library was obtained by the immunoSEQ multiplex PCR assay. TCRdb took over this immuneACCESS table, retaining in-frame rearrangements with V and J assigned. Such tables are incomplete; in checked studies, under half of the missing clones stem from an unresolved V gene, and the remainder is unexplained. The sample table shows roughly 2.5 million clones, and around nine tenths are seen once. 0.14% of the sample is in the top ten clones. The sample taken for sequencing was naive CD4+ T cells sorted from blood. The meaning of the sample's cell subset or site label: CD45RA+ positively selected. Every receptor here comes from a man aged 18 to 30 in good health.

This clone was seen a few times. The junction departs from the called germline gene at one end, perhaps through a read error. The rearrangement uses TRBV4-1 and TRBJ1-5; unclear D gene. Germline-derived CDR1 and CDR2 are MGHRA and YSYEKL. The CDR3 runs to 10 residues. The CDR3 DNA reads TGCGCCAGCAGCCAAGATAACCCTAACTTT. Residues: CASSQDNPNF.

This clone was seen just once. The rearrangement uses TRBV7-2 and TRBJ2-5; D is uncertain. The germline CDR1 and CDR2 sequences are SGHTA and FQGNSA. With 0 bases removed from V and 1 base from J, the gap between germline ends came to 9 bases. The CDR3 spans 15 residues. CDR3 loop: CASSLAPSAQETQYF. In DNA, the CDR3 is TGTGCCAGCAGCTTAGCGCCCAGCGCCCAAGAGACCCAGTACTTC.

The chain recombines TRBV6-1 with TRBJ1-4; perhaps TRBD1 as D (5 bases). This CDR3 contains 14 residues. Looked up from germline, CDR1 is MNHNS and CDR2 is SASEGT. V was shortened by 4 bases and J by 2 bases, with 8 bases between the two germline ends. The chain's CDR3 is CASSGRQTNEKLFF. CDR3 coding DNA: TGTGCCAGCAGTGGAAGACAGACTAATGAAAAACTGTTTTTT.

Points on this clone: Other DNA variants within this sample encode the same CDR3. The chain joins TRBV9 to TRBJ2-7; no reliable D call. CDR3 length: 14 amino acids. Trimming stripped 3 bases from V and 0 bases from J, with 10 bases between. Germline values: CDR1 SGDLS, CDR2 YYNGEE. CDR3 sequence reads: CASSARTSSYEQYF. The CDR3 nucleotides read TGTGCCAGCAGCGCTAGGACCTCCTCCTACGAGCAGTACTTC.